These 23 T cell receptor beta chains were sequenced from one sample in a study of vaccination and CD4 T cells after COVID-19. Oncomine TCR Beta short-read sequencing was applied to DNA from cultured CD4+ T cells. From the PCR reads, TCRdb called clonotypes with MiXCR, one entry per CDR3 protein. Among roughly 10,000 distinct CDR3 sequences listed, approximately 51% were seen once. Described treatment: approximately 9-day PBMC culture with coronavirus spike peptide pools or control peptides (ViraFEST assay). Their specific antigens are unknown. The sequencing input was CD4+ T cells from blood, cultured in vitro. These receptors originate from a human donor who had recovered from COVID-19.

This clonotype occurred once. Written as DNA, the CDR3 is TGTGCCACAACAGGCGAGACTAGCACAGATACGCAGTATTTT. Residues: CATTGETSTDTQYF. The rearrangement joins TRBV7-9 to TRBJ2-3; possibly TRBD1 for D (5 bases). The germline V gene encodes CDR1 SEHNR and CDR2 FQNEAQ (reference sequence). Trimming shortened V by 10 bases and J by 0 bases, and 14 bases separated the two germline ends. The CDR3 runs to 14 residues.

DNA for the CDR3: TGTGCCAGCAGCTTATACAAATGGAGTGCAACTAATGAAAAACTGTTTTTT. It specifies CASSLYKWSATNEKLFF. The gene calls are TRBV7-9 and TRBJ1-4, with unresolved D. The CDR3 totals 17 residues. Germline V CDR1 and CDR2: SEHNR, FQNEAQ (reference sequence). Trimming took 2 bases from V and 0 from J, leaving 13 bases between them.

CDR3: CASSALATTGELFF. CDR3 coding DNA: TGCGCCAGCAGTGCACTAGCTACCACCGGGGAGCTGTTTTTT. The V call is TRBV5-1, the J call TRBJ2-2, with D possibly being TRBD2 (6 bases). Germline V gene lookup returns CDR1 SGHRS and CDR2 YFSETQ. Trimming stripped 5 bases from V and 4 bases from J, with 12 bases between. The CDR3 loop spans 14 amino acids.

This clonotype has just one count. The rearrangement links TRBV6-1 to TRBJ1-2; 8 bases align to TRBD1. The ends lost 6 bases at V and 5 bases at J; junction bases unmatched: 8. Germline lookup yields CDR1 MNHNS and CDR2 SASEGT. CDR3 size: 14 residues. CDR3 protein: CASRSGQGPYGYTF. In DNA, the CDR3 is TGTGCCAGCAGGAGCGGACAGGGCCCTTATGGCTACACCTTC.

The J gene is TRBJ2-3, the V gene TRBV24-1; 13 bases agree with TRBD2. Trimming at V came to 3 bases and at J to 5 bases, leaving 7 bases not matched to a gene. CDR1 KGHDR and CDR2 SFDVKD come from the germline V gene. The CDR3 has 17 residues. The CDR3: CATSDPRTSGGRDTQYF. Here the CDR3 DNA reads TGTGCCACCAGTGATCCCCGGACTAGCGGGGGCAGAGATACGCAGTATTTT.

This clonotype was counted only a few times. This rearrangement joins TRBV6-4 to TRBJ1-1; maybe TRBD1 (6 bases). CDR3 length equals 14 residues. Germline CDR1 reads MRHNA; CDR2 reads SNTAGT. The V end lost 6 bases, the J end lost 1 base, and 12 bases lay between the germline ends. CDR3 sequence reads: CASRRTEGNTEAFF. For the CDR3, the DNA is TGTGCCAGCAGACGGACAGAGGGGAACACTGAAGCTTTCTTT.

In this sample, this clonotype turned up once. This chain uses TRBV5-1 with TRBJ1-5; D is unresolved. The germline CDR1 and CDR2 sequences are SGHRS and YFSETQ. V lost 0 bases to trimming and J lost 0 bases, with 1 base between them. CDR3 length: 13 amino acids. The CDR3 sequence: CASSLASNQPQHF. The CDR3 DNA is TGCGCCAGCAGCTTGGCTAGCAATCAGCCCCAGCATTTT.

This clonotype has more than one count but fewer than ten. The rearrangement links TRBV7-2 to TRBJ2-2; D gene ambiguous. CDR1 and CDR2 from the germline V gene are SGHTA and FQGNSA. The V and J ends lost 1 base and 1 base respectively, with 4 bases between them. The CDR3 covers 14 residues. CDR3: CASSLGGNTGELFF. CDR3 DNA sequence: TGTGCCAGCAGCTTAGGCGGGAACACCGGGGAGCTGTTTTTT.

The chain carries TRBV7-2 and TRBJ1-3, with TRBD1 matching 10 bases. This CDR3 is built from 16 residues. Germline lookup yields CDR1 SGHTA and CDR2 FQGNSA. V was pared by 2 bases and J by 2 bases, with 3 bases of the junction left unmatched. CDR3 in amino acids: CASSLMGQGTGNTIYF. DNA for the CDR3: TGTGCCAGCAGCTTAATGGGACAGGGGACTGGAAACACCATATATTTT.

The chain links TRBV14 to TRBJ1-2; tentatively, D is TRBD1 (6 bases). Deletions cut 4 bases from V and 7 bases from J, with 13 bases between. Per germline, CDR1 SGHDN and CDR2 FVKESK. There are 13 residues in the CDR3. The CDR3 DNA reads as TGTGCCAGCAGCCGACAGGTAATAGCTGGCTACACCTTC. Translating it yields CASSRQVIAGYTF.

This clonotype was found a few times. The chain employs TRBV20-1 and TRBJ1-1; D call uncertain. CDR1 is DFQATT and CDR2 is SNEGSKA in the germline V gene (reference sequence). The CDR3 has 11 residues. V was pared by 6 bases and J by 8 bases, with 13 bases between. In DNA, the CDR3 is TGCAGTGCCGCCGGCTTTGGGGAAGCTTTCTTT. This codes for CSAAGFGEAFF.

The V call is TRBV6-5, the J call TRBJ1-3; D gene ambiguous. Per the germline V gene, CDR1 is MNHEY and CDR2 is SVGAGI. V was trimmed by 2 bases and J by 0 bases, leaving 8 bases between them. This CDR3 contains 15 residues. The CDR3 sequence is CASSYALASGNTIYF. DNA for the CDR3: TGTGCCAGCAGTTACGCCCTCGCCTCTGGAAACACCATATATTTT.

CDR3 amino acids: CASSLTVSGQPQHF. CDR3 in DNA: TGCGCCAGCAGCCTGACTGTTTCGGGCCAGCCCCAGCATTTT. The chain combines TRBV5-1 with TRBJ1-5; D is undetermined. V was trimmed by 4 bases and J by 7 bases, leaving 15 bases between them. The V gene's germline CDR1 is SGHRS and CDR2 YFSETQ. The CDR3 extends over 14 amino acids.

The chain joins TRBV7-2 to TRBJ1-4; no definite D call. This CDR3 is 12 amino acids long. The V end was cut by 6 bases, the J end by 8 bases, with 10 bases between. Germline CDR1 and CDR2: SGHTA and FQGNSA. The CDR3 DNA reads TGTGCCAGCAGGAATCCGGGCGAAAAACTGTTTTTT. It encodes CASRNPGEKLFF.

This chain connects TRBV6-5 to TRBJ1-5; D possibly corresponds to TRBD1 (6 bases). The CDR3 has 14 amino acids. Trimming removed 0 bases at V and 5 bases at J, with 8 bases between. The germline V gene encodes CDR1 MNHEY and CDR2 SVGAGI. This CDR3 is CASSYSGQYQPQHF. CDR3 nucleotides: TGTGCCAGCAGTTACTCTGGACAGTATCAGCCCCAGCATTTT.

The sample holds a few counts of this clonotype. The V call is TRBV25-1, the J call TRBJ1-1; D is undetermined. Germline CDR1 is MGHDK and CDR2 is SYGVNS. The CDR3 loop spans 12 amino acids. The V end was cut by 6 bases, the J end by 4 bases, with 9 bases between. CDR3 sequence reads: CASSLPGTEAFF. CDR3 nucleotides: TGTGCCAGCAGCCTACCTGGCACTGAAGCTTTCTTT.

The chain is built from TRBV5-1 and TRBJ2-2; 7 bases are shared with TRBD1. This CDR3 has 15 residues. Looked up from germline, CDR1 is SGHRS and CDR2 is YFSETQ. J was trimmed by 1 base and V by 2 bases; bases with no gene match: 2. The CDR3 nucleotides are TGCGCCAGCAGCTTAGGACAGGTGAACACCGGGGAGCTGTTTTTT. Amino acids: CASSLGQVNTGELFF.

The rearrangement joins TRBV7-6 to TRBJ2-3; D gene unclear. This CDR3 contains 11 residues. V lost 1 base and J 12 bases, leaving 8 bases between the germline ends. CDR1 is SGHVS and CDR2 is FNYEAQ in the germline V gene. Written as DNA, the CDR3 is TGTGCCAGCAGCTTAGGGCAGGATCAGTATTTT. This translates into CASSLGQDQYF.

The CDR3 protein is CASRTDISGNTIYF. The CDR3 nucleotides are TGTGCCAGCCGGACAGATATCTCTGGAAACACCATATATTTT. V usage is TRBV6-1 and J usage is TRBJ1-3; D is possibly TRBD1 (6 bases). Trimming took 8 bases from V and 0 from J, leaving 11 bases between them. There are 14 residues in the CDR3. In germline, CDR1 is MNHNS, CDR2 SASEGT.

This clonotype was recorded a few times. The CDR3 region has the DNA TGCGCCAGCAGCCGGGACAGTGGACTCAAGCAGCCCCAGCATTTT. Protein product: CASSRDSGLKQPQHF. V is TRBV4-3 and J is TRBJ1-5; 7 positions match TRBD1. The CDR3 totals 15 residues. V lost 4 bases and J lost 7; bases outside the gene matches: 10. The germline gives CDR1 LGHNA, CDR2 YSLEER.

This clonotype came up a few times. The chain recombines TRBV19 with TRBJ1-2; D may be TRBD1 (6 bases). V shed 10 bases and J shed 10 bases, with 22 bases lying between them. Per the germline V gene, CDR1 is LNHDA and CDR2 is SQIVND (reference sequence). This CDR3 comprises 13 residues. The CDR3 DNA is TGTGCCACTAGAGAGGGGGTGGGGATGGTCTACACCTTC. It codes for CATREGVGMVYTF. The whole variable domain, filled in from reference TRBV19 and TRBJ1-2, reads DGGITQSPKYLFRKEGQNVTLSCEQNLNHDAMYWYRQDPGQGLRLIYYSQIVNDFQKGDIAEGYSVSREKKESFPLTVTSAQKNPTAFYLCATREGVGMVYTFGSGTRLTVV.

The CDR3 DNA sequence: TGTGCCAGCAGCTACAGGGATAACACTGAAGCTTTCTTT. The encoded protein is CASSYRDNTEAFF. The rearrangement links TRBV7-9 to TRBJ1-1; the D gene is possibly TRBD1 (6 bases). The V gene's germline CDR1 is SEHNR and CDR2 FQNEAQ (reference sequence). The CDR3 runs 13 residues. V shed 4 bases and J shed 2 bases, with 8 bases lying between them.

The V and J genes are TRBV12-5 and TRBJ2-6; D possibly matches TRBD1 or TRBD2 (5 bases each). CDR1 and CDR2 from the germline V gene are LGHNT and FRNRAP. V lost 2 bases and J 0 bases, leaving 14 bases between the germline ends. CDR3 length equals 18 residues. The CDR3 DNA follows: TGTGCTAGTGGTTTGTCAGGGACCCCGAGCTCTGGGGCCAACGTCCTGACTTTC. Its protein product is CASGLSGTPSSGANVLTF. Complete variable domain (other parts from reference TRBV12-5 and TRBJ2-6): DARVTQTPRHKVTEMGQEVTMRCQPILGHNTVFWYRQTMMQGLELLAYFRNRAPLDDSGMPKDRFSAEMPDATLATLKIQPSEPRDSAVYFCASGLSGTPSSGANVLTFGAGSRLTVL.